One and the same sample provided the 32 T cell receptor beta chains below, sequenced in a study of blood T cell repertoires in COVID-19. TCRdb keeps only in-frame clones here, not all; method: immunoSEQ multiplex PCR. The table includes 100,000 to 150,000 clones, approximately 90% detected once. The sequenced sample was peripheral blood. The source is a man aged 50 or older with active or convalescent COVID-19.

V gene TRBV19 combines with J gene TRBJ2-5; 9 bases match TRBD2. CDR3 size: 16 residues. Germline V CDR1 and CDR2: LNHDA, SQIVND (reference sequence). V dropped 3 bases and J dropped 2; count of bases not matched to a gene: 7. The CDR3 region is CASSIRAGGTQETQYF. DNA of the CDR3: TGTGCCAGTAGTATCCGAGCGGGGGGTACACAAGAGACCCAGTACTTC.

The chain uses TRBV27 and TRBJ1-4; D remains ambiguous. Trimming cost V 4 bases and J 2 bases, with 8 bases left between them. The germline V gene encodes CDR1 MNHEY and CDR2 SMNVEV (reference sequence). CDR3 size: 14 residues. The CDR3 nucleotides are TGTGCCAGCAGTTCGAAGCCGACTAATGAAAAACTGTTTTTT. Its protein is CASSSKPTNEKLFF.

In this sample, this clone turned up a few times. CDR3 nucleotides: TGTGCCAGCAGTGGCGCCGCCTCCTACGAGCAGTACTTC. Translated, it gives CASSGAASYEQYF. This chain joins TRBV25-1 and TRBJ2-7; D gene ambiguous. The CDR3 contains 13 residues. CDR1 and CDR2 (germline): MGHDK, SYGVNS. Between the trimmed V and J ends, which lost 4 bases and 0 bases, there was a span of 7 bases.

The CDR3 bases are TGTGCCAGCAGCTCCCCCGCGGTGCGGGGACCCTACGAGCAGTACTTC. Translating gives CASSSPAVRGPYEQYF. The chain has TRBV7-9 and TRBJ2-7; TRBD2 is a possible D gene (6 bases). The V end lost 4 bases, the J end lost 2 bases, and 18 bases lay between the germline ends. CDR3 length: 16 residues. Germline values: CDR1 SEHNR, CDR2 FQNEAQ (reference sequence).

The V and J genes are TRBV19 and TRBJ1-1; D might be TRBD1 (6 bases). CDR3 length: 14 residues. The germline V gene has CDR1 LNHDA and CDR2 SQIVND (reference sequence). Trimming shortened V by 7 bases and J by 5 bases, and 17 bases separated the two germline ends. In DNA form, the CDR3 reads TGTGCCAGTAACAAACGAGGACAGTTGACTGAAGCTTTCTTT. As protein: CASNKRGQLTEAFF.

This clone was found once. The chain employs TRBV24-1 and TRBJ1-4; weak D call: TRBD1 (6 bases). The germline V and J ends were trimmed by 4 bases and 6 bases, with 14 bases remaining between them. Germline loops: CDR1 KGHDR, CDR2 SFDVKD. This CDR3 comprises 15 residues. In DNA, the CDR3 is TGTGCCACCAGTGACCCGAGAAGGGGGTATGAAAAACTGTTTTTT. Amino acids: CATSDPRRGYEKLFF.

This chain links TRBV11-2 with TRBJ1-2; maybe TRBD1 (5 bases). This CDR3 has 14 residues. The V gene's germline CDR1 is SGHAT and CDR2 FQNNGV. V gave up 5 bases and J gave up 6 bases, with 16 bases separating them. CDR3 sequence (DNA): TGTGCCAGCAGCGTAACAAAAACAGGAGATGGCTACACCTTC. Translation gives CASSVTKTGDGYTF.

The sample holds one count of this clone. This sequence joins TRBV5-5 and TRBJ1-4; D ambiguous. The CDR3 length is 15 residues. The germline CDR1 and CDR2 sequences are SGHKS and YYEKEE (reference sequence). V was shortened by 2 bases and J by 1 base, with 9 bases between the two germline ends. The CDR3 DNA reads as TGTGCCAGCAGCTTTCGGTGGAGAACTAATGAAAAACTGTTTTTT. Amino acids: CASSFRWRTNEKLFF.

The chain links TRBV2 to TRBJ2-2; 13 bases agree with TRBD2. V gave up 6 bases and J gave up 6 bases; unmatched junction bases: 7. Germline CDR1 is SNHLY and CDR2 is FYNNEI. This CDR3 region has 16 residues. The CDR3 loop is CASSPWTSGSSGELFF. Here the CDR3 DNA reads TGTGCCAGCAGCCCCTGGACTAGCGGGAGTTCCGGGGAGCTGTTTTTT. Full variable domain (rest looked up from reference TRBV2 and TRBJ2-2): EPEVTQTPSHQVTQMGQEVILRCVPISNHLYFYWYRQILGQKVEFLVSFYNNEISEKSEIFDDQFSVERPDGSNFTLKIRSTKLEDSAMYFCASSPWTSGSSGELFFGEGSRLTVL.

The chain employs TRBV30 and TRBJ1-5; 8 nucleotides agree with TRBD1. This CDR3 contains 14 residues. The junction had 1 base not matched to a gene; V was cut back by 2 bases and J by 1 base. The germline V gene encodes CDR1 GTSNPN and CDR2 SVGIG (reference sequence). CDR3: CAWSSGGSNQPQHF. In nucleotides, the CDR3 is TGTGCCTGGAGTTCAGGGGGCAGCAATCAGCCCCAGCATTTT.

The chain couples TRBV28 to TRBJ1-1, with 9 nucleotides matching TRBD1. Trimming at V came to 10 bases and at J to 0 bases, leaving 6 bases not matched to a gene. Germline V lookup: CDR1 MDHEN, CDR2 SYDVKM. The CDR3 loop spans 14 amino acids. This CDR3 is CATRTGVLNTEAFF. CDR3 in DNA: TGTGCCACCAGGACAGGGGTCCTGAACACTGAAGCTTTCTTT.

The chain uses TRBV7-2 and TRBJ2-5; TRBD2 agrees at 10 bases. Looked up from germline, CDR1 is SGHTA and CDR2 is FQGNSA. Unmatched junction bases numbered 11, after V lost 5 bases and J lost 5 bases. The CDR3 is made up of 16 amino acids. CDR3 bases: TGTGCCAGCAGCCCTCGGGCTAGCGGGAGAGTGGAGACCCAGTACTTC. The encoded protein is CASSPRASGRVETQYF.

The chain employs TRBV6-2 or TRBV6-3 and TRBJ2-5, with 7 bases identical to TRBD2. V lost 6 bases to trimming and J lost 2 bases; unmatched junction nucleotides: 9. In germline, CDR1 is MNHEY, CDR2 SVGEGT. The CDR3 spans 15 residues. CDR3 region: CASSHSGPGQETQYF. Written as DNA, the CDR3 is TGTGCCAGCAGCCATAGCGGGCCCGGGCAAGAGACCCAGTACTTC.

This clone appeared once. In DNA, the CDR3 is TGTGCCAGCAGTTTAACGATCGGGGGGCACTCCTACAATGAGCAGTTCTTC. Encoded protein: CASSLTIGGHSYNEQFF. The chain has TRBV27 and TRBJ2-1; D perhaps matches TRBD2 (7 bases). Germline V gene data show CDR1 as MNHEY and CDR2 as SMNVEV (reference sequence). The CDR3 totals 17 residues. The V end lost 2 bases, the J end lost 0 bases, and 14 bases lay between the germline ends.

This clone has more than one count but fewer than ten. This chain links TRBV18 with TRBJ1-1; 7 bases fit TRBD1. The V segment lost 6 bases and the J segment 2 bases; nucleotides outside the gene matches: 3. This CDR3 comprises 13 residues. Per germline, CDR1 KGHSH and CDR2 LQKENI. The CDR3 bases are TGTGCCAGCTCCCGGGACAGAAACACTGAAGCTTTCTTT. Amino acids: CASSRDRNTEAFF.

This chain connects TRBV30 to TRBJ2-1; 7 bases are shared with TRBD2. Germline V gene data show CDR1 as GTSNPN and CDR2 as SVGIG (reference sequence). This CDR3 spans 15 amino acids. With V trimmed by 1 base and J by 5 bases, 8 bases remained unmatched. DNA of the CDR3: TGTGCCTGGAGTGGAACTGCGGGAGTGAACAATGAGCAGTTCTTC. It yields the protein CAWSGTAGVNNEQFF. Full variable domain (outside the CDR3, taken from reference TRBV30 and TRBJ2-1): SQTIHQWPATLVQPVGSPLSLECTVEGTSNPNLYWYRQAAGRGLQLLFYSVGIGQISSEVPQNLSASRPQDRQFILSSKKLLLSDSGFYLCAWSGTAGVNNEQFFGPGTRLTVL.

This sequence joins TRBV9 and TRBJ1-2, with TRBD1 identical over 9 bases. V lost 0 bases to trimming and J lost 7 bases; unmatched junction nucleotides: 7. This CDR3 comprises 15 residues. CDR1 and CDR2 from the germline V gene are SGDLS and YYNGEE. The CDR3 protein is CASSVEDRGVGGYTF. The CDR3 region has the DNA TGTGCCAGCAGCGTAGAGGACAGGGGAGTGGGTGGCTACACCTTC.

This clone was detected a few times. This chain joins TRBV27 and TRBJ2-2; no clear D. V was trimmed by 5 bases and J by 5 bases, leaving 9 bases between them. Germline V gene data show CDR1 as MNHEY and CDR2 as SMNVEV (reference sequence). This CDR3 is built from 13 residues. The CDR3 coding sequence is TGTGCCAGCAGTCGGTTTCGGACCGGGGAGCTGTTTTTT. Its translation is CASSRFRTGELFF.

The rearrangement links TRBV7-6 to TRBJ1-4; no reliable D call. This CDR3 has 17 residues. The germline V gene has CDR1 SGHVS and CDR2 FNYEAQ. Trimming stripped 5 bases from V and 3 bases from J, with 19 bases between. The CDR3 coding sequence is TGTGCCAGCAGCCTAGGGATATGGACTGCGGCTAATGAAAAACTGTTTTTT. This codes for CASSLGIWTAANEKLFF.

The chain joins TRBV2 to TRBJ1-4; D remains ambiguous. V lost 5 bases and J lost 1, with 11 bases in between. The CDR3 extends over 15 amino acids. Germline assignment: CDR1 SNHLY and CDR2 FYNNEI. CDR3 amino acids: CASSMARLTNEKLFF. DNA for the CDR3: TGTGCCAGCAGTATGGCTAGACTAACTAATGAAAAACTGTTTTTT.

The chain links TRBV5-1 to TRBJ2-5, with 10 nucleotides matching TRBD2. After removal of 0 bases from V and 1 base from J, the junction contained 9 bases not matched to a gene. Germline V gives CDR1 SGHRS, CDR2 YFSETQ. The CDR3 covers 18 residues. The CDR3 here is CASSLARIAGGGQETQYF. The CDR3, as DNA: TGCGCCAGCAGCTTGGCCCGGATAGCGGGGGGTGGCCAAGAGACCCAGTACTTC.

The genes are TRBV27 and TRBJ1-2; TRBD1 aligns across 9 bases. The CDR3 has 14 amino acids. The ends lost 4 bases at V and 4 bases at J; junction bases unmatched: 4. Germline V gene data show CDR1 as MNHEY and CDR2 as SMNVEV (reference sequence). For the CDR3, the DNA is TGTGCCAGCAGTTACAGGGGGCACGGCTATGGCTACACCTTC. Residues: CASSYRGHGYGYTF.

V gene TRBV6-5 combines with J gene TRBJ1-5; 7 nucleotides agree with TRBD1. This CDR3 has 15 amino acids. V was pared by 8 bases and J by 2 bases, with 9 bases of the junction left unmatched. CDR1 and CDR2 (germline): MNHEY, SVGAGI. The CDR3, as DNA: TGTGCCAGCGGCGCGACAGGGACGGGCAATCAGCCCCAGCATTTT. This sequence encodes CASGATGTGNQPQHF.

J is TRBJ2-2 and V is TRBV29-1; D is possibly TRBD2 (6 bases). Germline V gene data show CDR1 as SQVTM and CDR2 as ANQGSEA. This CDR3 comprises 14 residues. Trimming pared 3 bases from V and 1 base from J, leaving 9 bases between. The CDR3 DNA follows: TGCAGCGTTGACTTCGGGGGGAACACCGGGGAGCTGTTTTTT. It translates to CSVDFGGNTGELFF.

The V and J genes are TRBV7-2 and TRBJ2-3; 7 positions agree with TRBD1. CDR3 size: 16 residues. With 5 bases clipped from V and 0 bases from J, the junction kept 8 bases outside the gene matches. Germline-derived CDR1 and CDR2 are SGHTA and FQGNSA. CDR3 protein: CASSADRDPSTDTQYF. The CDR3 bases are TGTGCCAGCAGCGCAGACAGGGACCCTAGCACAGATACGCAGTATTTT.

This chain links TRBV28 with TRBJ1-5, with 7 bases lining up with TRBD1. Trimming took 0 bases from V and 5 from J; bases not matched to a gene: 10. CDR1 is MDHEN and CDR2 is SYDVKM in the germline V gene. This CDR3 is built from 17 residues. CDR3 in DNA: TGTGCCAGCAGTTTATGGGTCAGGGGGAGGTTGGATCAGCCCCAGCATTTT. This gives the protein CASSLWVRGRLDQPQHF.

The chain links TRBV21-1 to TRBJ2-2; TRBD2, the table's D call, was not compared with the DNA. TRBV21-1 is a pseudogene. The CDR3 loop spans 16 amino acids. The CDR3 here is CASSKNGLGGTGELFF. Here the CDR3 DNA reads TGTGCCAGCAGCAAAAACGGGCTAGGAGGAACCGGGGAGCTGTTTTTT.

The V and J genes are TRBV7-8 and TRBJ1-1, with D tentatively TRBD1 (5 bases). V was trimmed by 5 bases and J by 7 bases, leaving 20 bases between them. The CDR3 runs 15 residues. The germline gives CDR1 SGHVS, CDR2 FQNEAQ. The CDR3 spells CASSPSPQGQREAFF. CDR3 DNA: TGTGCCAGCAGCCCCAGCCCCCAGGGTCAGCGTGAAGCTTTCTTT.

This clone was seen once. The chain employs TRBV7-2 and TRBJ2-5, with TRBD1 identical over 11 bases. The CDR3 extends over 14 amino acids. With 5 bases clipped from V and 3 bases from J, the junction kept 2 bases outside the gene matches. Germline V CDR1 and CDR2: SGHTA, FQGNSA. CDR3 DNA: TGTGCCAGCAGCCGGGGACAGGGGGAAGAGACCCAGTACTTC. It encodes CASSRGQGEETQYF.

The CDR3 coding sequence is TGTGCCAGCAGCCCCAGCGGGGGGGCTGGCGGGGAGCTGTTTTTT. It codes for CASSPSGGAGGELFF. The rearrangement uses TRBV9 and TRBJ2-2; 10 bases agree with TRBD2. This CDR3 comprises 15 residues. V dropped 4 bases and J dropped 7; count of bases not matched to a gene: 7. The germline V gene encodes CDR1 SGDLS and CDR2 YYNGEE.

CDR3: CASSETRGSPLHF. CDR3 coding DNA: TGTGCCAGCAGTGAAACCAGGGGCTCACCCCTCCACTTT. The J gene is TRBJ1-6, the V gene TRBV27; tentative D call: TRBD1 (6 bases). The CDR3 totals 13 residues. CDR1 MNHEY and CDR2 SMNVEV come from the germline V gene (reference sequence). The V end was cut by 5 bases, the J end by 10 bases, with 12 bases between.

The rearrangement links TRBV19 to TRBJ1-1; 8 positions agree with TRBD1. This CDR3 has 14 amino acids. CDR1 is LNHDA, CDR2 SQIVND, per germline (reference sequence). With 3 bases clipped from V and 1 base from J, the junction kept 1 base outside the gene matches. The CDR3 nucleotides are TGTGCCAGTAGTATTCAGGGGGCGAACACTGAAGCTTTCTTT. It is translated as CASSIQGANTEAFF.